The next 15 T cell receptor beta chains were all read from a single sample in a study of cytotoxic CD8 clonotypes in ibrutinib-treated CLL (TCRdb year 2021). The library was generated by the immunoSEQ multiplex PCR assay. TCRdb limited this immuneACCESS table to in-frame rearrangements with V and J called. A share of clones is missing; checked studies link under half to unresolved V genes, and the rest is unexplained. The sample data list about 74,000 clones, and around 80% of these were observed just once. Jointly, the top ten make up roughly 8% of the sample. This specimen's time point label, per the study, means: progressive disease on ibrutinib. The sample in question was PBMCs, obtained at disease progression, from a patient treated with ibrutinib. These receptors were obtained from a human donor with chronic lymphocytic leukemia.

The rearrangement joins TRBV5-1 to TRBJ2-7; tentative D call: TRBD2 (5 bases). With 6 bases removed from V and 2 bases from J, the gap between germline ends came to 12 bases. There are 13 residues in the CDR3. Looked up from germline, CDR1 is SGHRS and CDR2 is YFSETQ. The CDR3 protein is CASTRGLTYEQYF. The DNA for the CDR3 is TGCGCCAGCACACGTGGACTGACCTACGAGCAGTACTTC.

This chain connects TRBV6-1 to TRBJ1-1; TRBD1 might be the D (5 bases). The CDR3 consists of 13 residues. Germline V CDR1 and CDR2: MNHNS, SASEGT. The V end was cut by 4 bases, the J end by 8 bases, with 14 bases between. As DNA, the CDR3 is TGTGCCAGCAGTGGTTACGGGGCTTTCGAAGCTTTCTTT. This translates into CASSGYGAFEAFF.

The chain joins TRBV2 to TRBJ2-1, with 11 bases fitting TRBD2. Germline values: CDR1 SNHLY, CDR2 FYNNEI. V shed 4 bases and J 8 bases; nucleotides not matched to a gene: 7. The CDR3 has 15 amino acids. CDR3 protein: CASSVGLAVSDEQFF. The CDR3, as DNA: TGTGCCAGCAGTGTGGGACTAGCGGTATCGGATGAGCAGTTCTTC. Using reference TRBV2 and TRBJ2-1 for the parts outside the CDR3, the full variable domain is EPEVTQTPSHQVTQMGQEVILRCVPISNHLYFYWYRQILGQKVEFLVSFYNNEISEKSEIFDDQFSVERPDGSNFTLKIRSTKLEDSAMYFCASSVGLAVSDEQFFGPGTRLTVL.

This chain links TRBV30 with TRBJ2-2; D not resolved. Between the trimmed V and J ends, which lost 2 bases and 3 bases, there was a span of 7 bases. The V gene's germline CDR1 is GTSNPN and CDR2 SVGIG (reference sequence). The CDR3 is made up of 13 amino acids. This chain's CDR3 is CAWSPRYTGELFF. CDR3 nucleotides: TGTGCCTGGAGTCCCAGATACACCGGGGAGCTGTTTTTT.

CDR3 protein: CASSLAPPGGVHEQYF. CDR3 DNA sequence: TGTGCCAGCAGCTTAGCGCCCCCGGGAGGGGTCCACGAGCAGTACTTC. V usage is TRBV7-8 and J usage is TRBJ2-7; TRBD2 aligns across 8 bases. V shed 0 bases, J shed 5 bases, and the junction held 9 bases outside the gene matches. The CDR3 spans 16 residues. Germline V gene sequence: CDR1 SGHVS, CDR2 FQNEAQ.

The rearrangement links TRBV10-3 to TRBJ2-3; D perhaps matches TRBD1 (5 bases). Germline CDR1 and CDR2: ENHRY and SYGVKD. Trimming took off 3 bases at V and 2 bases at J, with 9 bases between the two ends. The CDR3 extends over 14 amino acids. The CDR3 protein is CAISDVGDTDTQYF. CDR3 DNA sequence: TGTGCCATCAGTGATGTAGGGGACACAGATACGCAGTATTTT.

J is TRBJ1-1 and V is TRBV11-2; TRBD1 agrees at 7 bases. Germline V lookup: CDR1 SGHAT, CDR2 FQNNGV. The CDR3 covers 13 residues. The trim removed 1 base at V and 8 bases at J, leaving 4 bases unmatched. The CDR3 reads CASSLGGGKEAFF. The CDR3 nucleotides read TGTGCCAGCAGCTTAGGAGGGGGCAAGGAAGCTTTCTTT.

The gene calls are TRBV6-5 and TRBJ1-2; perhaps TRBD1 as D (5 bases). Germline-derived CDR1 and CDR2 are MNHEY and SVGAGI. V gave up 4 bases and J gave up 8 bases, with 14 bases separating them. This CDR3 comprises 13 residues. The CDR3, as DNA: TGTGCCAGCAGTTCCCAAACAGGATACGGCTACACCTTC. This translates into CASSSQTGYGYTF.

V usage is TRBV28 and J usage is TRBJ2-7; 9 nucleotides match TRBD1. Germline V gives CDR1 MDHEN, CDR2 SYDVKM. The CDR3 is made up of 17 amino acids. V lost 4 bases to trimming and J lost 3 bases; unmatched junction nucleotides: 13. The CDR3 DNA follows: TGTGCCAGCAGTTCTCCGGGACAGGGTGTGGCTCACTACGAGCAGTACTTC. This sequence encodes CASSSPGQGVAHYEQYF.

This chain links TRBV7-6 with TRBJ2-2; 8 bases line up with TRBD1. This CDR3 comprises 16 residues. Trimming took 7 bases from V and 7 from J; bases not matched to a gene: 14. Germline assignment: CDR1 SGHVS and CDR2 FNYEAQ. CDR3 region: CASNKRAGGANGELFF. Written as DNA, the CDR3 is TGTGCCAGCAACAAGAGGGCAGGGGGCGCGAACGGGGAGCTGTTTTTT.

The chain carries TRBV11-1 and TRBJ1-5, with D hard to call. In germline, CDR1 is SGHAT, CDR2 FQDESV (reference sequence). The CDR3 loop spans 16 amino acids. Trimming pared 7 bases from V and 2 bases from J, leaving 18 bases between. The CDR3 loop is CASKAPQPGGNQPQHF. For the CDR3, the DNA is TGTGCCAGCAAGGCTCCTCAGCCGGGCGGCAATCAGCCCCAGCATTTT.

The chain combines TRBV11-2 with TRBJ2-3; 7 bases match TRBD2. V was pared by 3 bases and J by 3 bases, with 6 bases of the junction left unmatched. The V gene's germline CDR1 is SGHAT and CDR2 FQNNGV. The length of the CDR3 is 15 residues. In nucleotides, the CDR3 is TGTGCCAGCAGCTTGGGGGGGAGGGGAACAGATACGCAGTATTTT. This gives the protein CASSLGGRGTDTQYF.

The CDR3 loop reads CASSPHMPTEETNEKLFF. CDR3 DNA: TGTGCCAGCTCACCACACATGCCGACAGAGGAAACTAATGAAAAACTGTTTTTT. V usage is TRBV18 and J usage is TRBJ1-4; TRBD1 is a possible D gene (5 bases). The CDR3 consists of 18 residues. V lost 1 base and J lost 1, with 16 bases in between. The germline CDR1 and CDR2 sequences are KGHSH and LQKENI. The full variable domain, in which reference TRBV18 and TRBJ1-4 provide the parts outside the CDR3, is NAGVMQNPRHLVRRRGQEARLRCSPMKGHSHVYWYRQLPEEGLKFMVYLQKENIIDESGMPKERFSAEFPKEGPSILRIQQVVRGDSAAYFCASSPHMPTEETNEKLFFGSGTQLSVL.

The CDR3, as DNA: TGCGCCAGCAGCTTCTCTGGCGGGGGATCGGGGAATGAGCAGTTCTTC. Residues: CASSFSGGGSGNEQFF. This chain uses TRBV5-1 with TRBJ2-1, with TRBD2 matching 7 bases. V dropped 2 bases and J dropped 7; count of bases not matched to a gene: 12. The CDR3 totals 16 residues. Germline lookup yields CDR1 SGHRS and CDR2 YFSETQ.

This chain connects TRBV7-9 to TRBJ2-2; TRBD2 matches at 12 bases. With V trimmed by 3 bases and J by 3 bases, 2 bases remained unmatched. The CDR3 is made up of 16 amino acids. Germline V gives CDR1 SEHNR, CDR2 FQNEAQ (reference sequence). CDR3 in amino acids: CASSFPSGGDTGELFF. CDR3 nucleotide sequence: TGTGCCAGCAGCTTCCCTAGCGGGGGGGACACCGGGGAGCTGTTTTTT.